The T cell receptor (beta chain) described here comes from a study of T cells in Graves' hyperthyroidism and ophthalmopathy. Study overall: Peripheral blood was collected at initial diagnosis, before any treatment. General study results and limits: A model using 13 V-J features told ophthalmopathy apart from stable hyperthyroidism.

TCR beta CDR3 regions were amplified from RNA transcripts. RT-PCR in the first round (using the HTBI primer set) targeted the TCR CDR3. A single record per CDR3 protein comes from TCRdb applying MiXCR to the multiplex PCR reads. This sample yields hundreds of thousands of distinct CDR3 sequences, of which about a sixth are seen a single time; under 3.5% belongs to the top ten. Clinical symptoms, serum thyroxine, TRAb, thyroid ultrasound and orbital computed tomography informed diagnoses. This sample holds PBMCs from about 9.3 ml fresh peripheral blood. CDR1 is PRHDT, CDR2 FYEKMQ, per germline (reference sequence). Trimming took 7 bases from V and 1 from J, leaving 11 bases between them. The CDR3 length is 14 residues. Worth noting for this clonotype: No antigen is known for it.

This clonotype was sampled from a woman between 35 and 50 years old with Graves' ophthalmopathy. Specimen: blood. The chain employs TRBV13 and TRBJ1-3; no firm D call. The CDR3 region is CASIRFGSGNTIYF. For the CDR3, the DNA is TGTGCCAGCATCAGGTTTGGGTCTGGAAACACCATATATTTT.